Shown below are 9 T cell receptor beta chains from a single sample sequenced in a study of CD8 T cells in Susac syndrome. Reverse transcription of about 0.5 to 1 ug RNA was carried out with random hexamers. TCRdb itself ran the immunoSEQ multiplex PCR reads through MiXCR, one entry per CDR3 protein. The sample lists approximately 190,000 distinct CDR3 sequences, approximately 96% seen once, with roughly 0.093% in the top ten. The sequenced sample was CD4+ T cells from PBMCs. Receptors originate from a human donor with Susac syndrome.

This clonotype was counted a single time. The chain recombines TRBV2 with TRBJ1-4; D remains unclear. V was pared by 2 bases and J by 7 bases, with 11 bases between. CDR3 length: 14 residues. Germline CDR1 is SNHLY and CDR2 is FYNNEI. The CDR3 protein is CASSELQSTEKLFF. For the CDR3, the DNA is TGTGCCAGCAGTGAATTACAATCGACTGAAAAACTGTTTTTT.

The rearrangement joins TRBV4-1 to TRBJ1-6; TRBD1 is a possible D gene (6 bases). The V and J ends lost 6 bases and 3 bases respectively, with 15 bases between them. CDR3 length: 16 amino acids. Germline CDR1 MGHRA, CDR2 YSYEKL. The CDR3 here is CASRGGRGDYNSPLHF. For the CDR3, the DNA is TGCGCCAGCAGGGGAGGCAGGGGCGACTATAATTCACCCCTCCACTTT.

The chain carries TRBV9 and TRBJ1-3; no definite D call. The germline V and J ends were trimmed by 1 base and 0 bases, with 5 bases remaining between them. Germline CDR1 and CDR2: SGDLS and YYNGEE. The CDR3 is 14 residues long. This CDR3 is CASSVTYSGNTIYF. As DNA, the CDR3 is TGTGCCAGCAGCGTAACTTACTCTGGAAACACCATATATTTT.

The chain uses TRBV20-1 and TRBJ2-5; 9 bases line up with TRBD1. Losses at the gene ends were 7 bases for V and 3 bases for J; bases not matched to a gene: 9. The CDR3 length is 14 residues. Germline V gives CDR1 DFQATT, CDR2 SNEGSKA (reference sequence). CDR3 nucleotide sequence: TGCAGTGAACAGGGGGCCGGCATCGAAGAGACCCAGTACTTC. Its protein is CSEQGAGIEETQYF.

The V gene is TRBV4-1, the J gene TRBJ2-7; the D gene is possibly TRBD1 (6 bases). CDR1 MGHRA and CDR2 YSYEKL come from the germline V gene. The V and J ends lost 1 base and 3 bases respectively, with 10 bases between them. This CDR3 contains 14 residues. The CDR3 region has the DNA TGCGCCAGCAGCCAAGGTGGGGGCATCTACGAGCAGTACTTC. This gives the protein CASSQGGGIYEQYF.

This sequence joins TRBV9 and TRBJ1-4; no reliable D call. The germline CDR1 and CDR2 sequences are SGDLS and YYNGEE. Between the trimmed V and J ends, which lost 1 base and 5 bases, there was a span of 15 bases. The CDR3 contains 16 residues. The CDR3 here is CASSVSPSGDNEKLFF. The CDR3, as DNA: TGTGCCAGCAGCGTAAGCCCCAGCGGAGACAATGAAAAACTGTTTTTT. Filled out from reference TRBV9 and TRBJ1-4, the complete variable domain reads DSGVTQTPKHLITATGQRVTLRCSPRSGDLSVYWYQQSLDQGLQFLIQYYNGEERAKGNILERFSAQQFPDLHSELNLSSLELGDSALYFCASSVSPSGDNEKLFFGSGTQLSVL.

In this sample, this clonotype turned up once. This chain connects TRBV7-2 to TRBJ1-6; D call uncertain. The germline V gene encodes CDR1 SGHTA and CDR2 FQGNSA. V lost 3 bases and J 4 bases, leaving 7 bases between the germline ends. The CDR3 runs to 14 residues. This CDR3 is CASSFDTYNSPLHF. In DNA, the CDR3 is TGTGCCAGCAGCTTCGACACATATAATTCACCCCTCCACTTT.

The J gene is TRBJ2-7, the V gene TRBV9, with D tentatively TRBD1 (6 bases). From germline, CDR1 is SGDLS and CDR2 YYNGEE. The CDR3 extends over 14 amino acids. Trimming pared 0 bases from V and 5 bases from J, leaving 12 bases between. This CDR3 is CASSVGQVPHEQYF. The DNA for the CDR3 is TGTGCCAGCAGCGTAGGACAGGTTCCCCACGAGCAGTACTTC.

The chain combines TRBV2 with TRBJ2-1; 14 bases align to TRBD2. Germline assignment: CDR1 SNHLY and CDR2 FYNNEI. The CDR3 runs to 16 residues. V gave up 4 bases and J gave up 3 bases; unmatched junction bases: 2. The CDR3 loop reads CASSGTSGGFYNEQFF. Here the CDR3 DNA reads TGTGCCAGCAGTGGGACTAGCGGGGGGTTCTACAATGAGCAGTTCTTC.